This T cell receptor (beta chain) was sequenced in a study of T cell responses to AZD1222 COVID-19 vaccine. Overall study: Second-dose timings of about 4 or about 12 weeks were pooled.

Findings of the study overall: Only 5 or 6 people who got AZD1222 tested seropositive at baseline.

TCRdb's table, derived via immunoSEQ multiplex PCR, lists solely in-frame clones and lacks some. The sample consists of roughly 97,000 clones, 75% to 90% of them appearing once. Details on this clone: The antigen remains unidentified.

The receptor comes from an adult in good health. The specimen comprised peripheral blood, sampled on day 0 of AZD1222 vaccination.

DNA for the CDR3: TGTGCCAGCAATAACAGGGGGCCGGAGAACACTGAAGCTTTCTTT. Residues: CASNNRGPENTEAFF. V is TRBV2 and J is TRBJ1-1; 9 nucleotides line up with TRBD1. Looked up from germline, CDR1 is SNHLY and CDR2 is FYNNEI. This CDR3 comprises 15 residues. V trimming: 7 bases; J trimming: 1 base; junction bases outside the gene matches: 7.